This passage covers 14 T cell receptor beta chains from one sample sequenced in a study of shared clonotypes between healthy human individuals. Clones were read by immunoSEQ multiplex PCR, and TCRdb kept only the in-frame ones, dropping some. The repertoire holds around 600,000 clones, with approximately 95% as singletons. Terminally differentiated effector memory CD45RA+ cells were left out of the naive CD8 fraction, which was CD45RO-negative and positively selected for CCR7. The sequenced sample consisted of naive CD8+ T cells sorted from blood. These receptor sequences come from a woman in her 30s in good health.

The V gene is TRBV7-9, the J gene TRBJ2-1; D uncertain. Trimming took off 0 bases at V and 8 bases at J, with 8 bases between the two ends. The V gene's germline CDR1 is SEHNR and CDR2 FQNEAQ (reference sequence). This CDR3 has 13 amino acids. CDR3: CASSLAVADEQFF. For the CDR3, the DNA is TGTGCCAGCAGCTTAGCTGTCGCGGATGAGCAGTTCTTC.

The genes are TRBV10-1 and TRBJ2-1; 14 nucleotides align to TRBD2. V was pared by 3 bases and J by 8 bases, with 6 bases of the junction left unmatched. Germline values: CDR1 WNHNN, CDR2 SYGVQD (reference sequence). This CDR3 comprises 16 residues. The CDR3 spells CASSDGGGLAGDEQFF. The CDR3 DNA sequence: TGCGCCAGCAGTGACGGGGGGGGACTAGCGGGAGATGAGCAGTTCTTC.

The CDR3 coding sequence is TGTGCCAGCAGTACCGGGATTGCGGCGTCAAACTATGGCTACACCTTC. Translated: CASSTGIAASNYGYTF. This chain joins TRBV6-6 and TRBJ1-2, with D unclear. The V end was cut by 5 bases, the J end by 2 bases, with 18 bases between. The CDR3 runs 16 residues. CDR1 MNHNY and CDR2 SVGAGI come from the germline V gene (reference sequence).

The CDR3 sequence: CASSIGGYPGETQYF. The CDR3, as DNA: TGTGCCAGTAGTATAGGCGGATACCCGGGGGAGACCCAGTACTTC. V usage is TRBV19 and J usage is TRBJ2-5, with D possibly TRBD2 on 5 matching bases. Germline assignment: CDR1 LNHDA and CDR2 SQIVND (reference sequence). V gave up 1 base and J gave up 5 bases, with 14 bases separating them. The CDR3 loop spans 15 amino acids.

The table lists this clone with a count of one. The V and J genes are TRBV16 and TRBJ1-1, with D unresolved. V was pared by 0 bases and J by 3 bases, with 11 bases between. Germline V gene lookup returns CDR1 KGHSY and CDR2 FQNENV. This CDR3 comprises 15 residues. In nucleotides, the CDR3 is TGTGCCAGCAGCCAATCGCCGGGGATGGACACTGAAGCTTTCTTT. Its translation is CASSQSPGMDTEAFF. The variable domain in full, completed from reference TRBV16 and TRBJ1-1, reads GEEVAQTPKHLVRGEGQKAKLYCAPIKGHSYVFWYQQVLKNEFKFLISFQNENVFDETGMPKERFSAKCLPNSPCSLEIQATKLEDSAVYFCASSQSPGMDTEAFFGQGTRLTVV.

The chain joins TRBV5-1 to TRBJ2-7; 10 bases are a match to TRBD1. The CDR3 runs 17 residues. Germline loops: CDR1 SGHRS, CDR2 YFSETQ. Unmatched junction bases numbered 10, after V lost 2 bases and J lost 2 bases. The CDR3 loop is CASSFRQGAVKTYEQYF. DNA of the CDR3: TGCGCCAGCAGCTTTCGACAGGGGGCGGTTAAAACCTACGAGCAGTACTTC.

The chain links TRBV18 to TRBJ1-1; no definite D call. This CDR3 region has 14 residues. Looked up from germline, CDR1 is KGHSH and CDR2 is LQKENI. The V gene lost 3 bases and the J gene lost 4 bases, with 12 bases spanning the gap. For the CDR3, the DNA is TGTGCCAGCTCACCGGACGCGGCGAGCACTGAAGCTTTCTTT. Protein product: CASSPDAASTEAFF. The full variable domain, with the rest looked up from reference TRBV18 and TRBJ1-1, is NAGVMQNPRHLVRRRGQEARLRCSPMKGHSHVYWYRQLPEEGLKFMVYLQKENIIDESGMPKERFSAEFPKEGPSILRIQQVVRGDSAAYFCASSPDAASTEAFFGQGTRLTVV.

As to this clone: Other DNA sequences in this specimen translate into the identical CDR3. The J gene is TRBJ2-7, the V gene TRBV28, with D perhaps TRBD1 (5 bases). In germline, CDR1 is MDHEN, CDR2 SYDVKM. V was cut by 4 bases and J by 6 bases, with 10 bases left in between. This CDR3 has 12 residues. The CDR3 sequence is CASSYRGGEQYF. DNA of the CDR3: TGTGCCAGCAGTTATAGGGGCGGCGAGCAGTACTTC.

This rearrangement joins TRBV5-6 to TRBJ2-7; 9 bases map to TRBD1. The CDR3 loop spans 16 amino acids. Germline CDR1 reads SGHDT; CDR2 reads YYEEEE. The V segment lost 4 bases and the J segment 6 bases; nucleotides outside the gene matches: 14. CDR3 residues: CASSPGLRTGELEQYF. The DNA for the CDR3 is TGTGCCAGCAGCCCGGGGTTGAGGACAGGGGAGCTCGAGCAGTACTTC.

This clone showed up just a few times. The genes are TRBV13 and TRBJ2-7; possible D gene TRBD2, 5 bases. V dropped 2 bases and J dropped 10 bases, with 12 bases sitting between them. CDR1 is PRHDT, CDR2 FYEKMQ, per germline (reference sequence). The CDR3 length is 12 residues. CDR3 region: CASSLLGGEQYF. The CDR3 DNA sequence: TGTGCCAGCAGCTTACTTGGAGGAGAACAGTACTTC.

The CDR3 bases are TGTGCCAGCAGTTACCGGGACAGGAGGGAAAAACTGTTTTTT. Protein: CASSYRDRREKLFF. V usage is TRBV28 and J usage is TRBJ1-4, with 8 bases identical to TRBD1. Trimming took 4 bases from V and 8 from J; bases not matched to a gene: 6. CDR3 size: 14 residues. Per the germline V gene, CDR1 is MDHEN and CDR2 is SYDVKM.

In this sample, this clone turned up once. The chain recombines TRBV28 with TRBJ2-4; 9 bases match TRBD1. This CDR3 is 13 amino acids long. Germline trimming cut 9 bases from V and 11 bases from J; bases unmatched to any gene: 11. The germline V gene has CDR1 MDHEN and CDR2 SYDVKM. CDR3 region: CASAGTGTPVQYF. The CDR3 bases are TGTGCCAGTGCCGGGACAGGGACCCCCGTTCAGTACTTC.

This chain connects TRBV27 to TRBJ2-7, with TRBD2 matching over 9 bases. This CDR3 is built from 13 residues. From germline, CDR1 is MNHEY and CDR2 SMNVEV (reference sequence). V gave up 7 bases and J gave up 6 bases; unmatched junction bases: 7. The CDR3: CASIVAGVSEQYF. The CDR3 nucleotides read TGTGCCAGCATAGTAGCGGGAGTGTCCGAGCAGTACTTC.

J is TRBJ1-5 and V is TRBV2; D is possibly TRBD1 (5 bases). CDR3 length equals 15 residues. Trimming removed 5 bases from V and 4 bases from J, with 15 bases in between. Germline V gives CDR1 SNHLY, CDR2 FYNNEI. As DNA, the CDR3 is TGTGCCAGCAGTACCGGGACCGTTGAAAATCAGCCCCAGCATTTT. Protein: CASSTGTVENQPQHF.